This TCR beta chain is drawn from a study of cytotoxic CD8 clonotypes in ibrutinib-treated CLL. For this clone: Its antigen remains unknown.

V was pared by 0 bases and J by 2 bases, with 9 bases between. The CDR3 spans 15 residues. The germline CDR1 and CDR2 sequences are SGHKS and YYEKEE (reference sequence). Repertoires were generated with immunoSEQ multiplex PCR, while TCRdb's copy carries only in-frame clones and drops some. In the table there are 35,000 or so clones, about two thirds of which are singletons. Findings and caveats of the study: The study sampled sustained-remission and progressing patients at different times. Contraction or stability on treatment characterized the public clonotypes, which were uncommon. Baseline clonality, above age-matched healthy donor levels, tracked circulating CD8+ T-cell counts.

The genes are TRBV5-5 and TRBJ1-5; D is uncertain. This clonotype originated in a human donor with chronic lymphocytic leukemia. Sequencing used PBMCs, obtained at disease progression, from a patient treated with ibrutinib. The CDR3: CASSLAVTGNQPQHF. The DNA of the CDR3 is TGTGCCAGCAGCTTGGCGGTCACGGGCAATCAGCCCCAGCATTTT.